This T cell receptor beta chain was identified during a study of control samples from healthy donors and cancer patients (dated by TCRdb to the early 2020s). The CDR3, from cysteine to phenylalanine, totals 14 residues. Only the CDR3 DNA is retained, 42 bases long and in frame from the first base. From V the trimming removes 7 bases and from J it removes 0 bases, while the gene matches leave 1 base of the junction unaccounted for. For CDR1 and CDR2, the germline V gene lists MNHEY and SVGAGI. With regard to this clone: Its antigen is still unknown. Within one base of it there is no much larger clone, and no base qualities were kept.

Libraries were prepared through the immunoSEQ multiplex PCR assay. TCRdb took this table from immuneACCESS and kept in-frame rearrangements with V and J called. Such tables lack part of the clones; where checked against another copy, unresolved V genes explain under half of the gap, and the rest is unexplained. The sample records around 95,000 clones, around four fifths of which are singletons. The top ten hold approximately 19% of the sample. Rearrangement joined TRBV6-5 to TRBJ2-2; 8 bases in between match TRBD2. This clonotype originated in a man in his thirties or forties in good health. The sample taken for sequencing was blood. The DNA sequence is TGTGCCAGCAAGCGGGGGCCGAACACCGGGGAGCTGTTTTTT. Its translation reads: CASKRGPNTGELFF.